Listed here is a single T cell receptor (beta chain). The entry originates in a study of shared clonotypes between healthy human individuals. Study-wide background: Each donor's CD8 memory used one plate, CD8 naive two, each CD4 subset three.

Germline assignment: CDR1 SGHRS and CDR2 YFSETQ. The CDR3 extends over 15 amino acids. V lost 2 bases to trimming and J lost 0 bases, with 10 bases between them. Over several immunoSEQ plates, each subset's genomic DNA was distributed in even portions. The assay was immunoSEQ multiplex PCR, and TCRdb's table has in-frame clones only and misses some. Of more than 900,000 clones in the sample, roughly 74% were seen once. V usage is TRBV5-1 and J usage is TRBJ2-3; the D gene is possibly TRBD2 (5 bases). Specimen: memory CD4+ T cells from PBMCs. Subset described: CD45RA-negative fraction. The receptor comes from a man aged 18 to 29 in good health. Some clones in this sample may be carry-over from other donors' samples. DNA for the CDR3: TGCGCCAGCAGCTTAGCGGCGCCGAGCACAGATACGCAGTATTTT. Protein sequence: CASSLAAPSTDTQYF.